Listed below are T cell receptor beta chains from one sample, sequenced in a study of shared clonotypes between healthy human individuals. Repertoires were generated with immunoSEQ multiplex PCR, while TCRdb's copy carries only in-frame clones and drops some. The table shows 950,000 to 1,200,000 clones, with 70% to 85% occurring only once. Sequenced material: memory CD4+ T cells from PBMCs. These receptors all come from a man between 18 and 29 years old in good health. Some clones in this sample may be carry-over from other donors' samples. Each CDR3 is given with its conserved first and last residue. Each record gives: V gene, clone size, J gene, D gene, CDR3 DNA, CDR3 protein. The D gene is left open where the match is weak. The size entry is marked missing in some rows and otherwise reads once, few, many or a size class.

v_call: TRBV4-1
clone_size: -
j_call: TRBJ1-1
d_call: -
cdr3_nt: TGCGCCAGCAGCCAAGATAATTCGGCAGGCCTCACGGGAGGGACTGAAGCTTTCTTT
cdr3_aa: CASSQDNSAGLTGGTEAFF

v_call: TRBV19
clone_size: -
j_call: TRBJ1-2
d_call: -
cdr3_nt: TGTGCCAGTAGTATGCCGGAAAACTATGGCTACACCTTC
cdr3_aa: CASSMPENYGYTF

v_call: TRBV19
clone_size: -
j_call: TRBJ1-2
d_call: -
cdr3_nt: TGTGCCAGTAGTATCCAGGGTTGGGGCTACACCTTC
cdr3_aa: CASSIQGWGYTF

v_call: TRBV5-1
clone_size: -
j_call: TRBJ2-6
d_call: -
cdr3_nt: TGCGCCAGCAGCGCAGTAAACGGGGCCAACGTCCTGACTTTC
cdr3_aa: CASSAVNGANVLTF

v_call: TRBV28
clone_size: -
j_call: TRBJ1-2
d_call: -
cdr3_nt: TGTGCCAGCAGTTTCCCTGACTCGGGCGTCTATGGCTACACCTTC
cdr3_aa: CASSFPDSGVYGYTF

v_call: TRBV19
clone_size: -
j_call: TRBJ2-7
d_call: TRBD1
cdr3_nt: TGTGCATCCCGCGAGGACAGGAGTCCCTACGAGCAGTACTTC
cdr3_aa: CASREDRSPYEQYF

v_call: TRBV19
clone_size: -
j_call: TRBJ1-2
d_call: -
cdr3_nt: TGTGCCACGCGGGGAGCTAACTATGGCTACACCTTC
cdr3_aa: CATRGANYGYTF

v_call: TRBV10-3
clone_size: -
j_call: TRBJ2-3
d_call: TRBD2
cdr3_nt: TGTGCCGCCGCGGGTAGCGGGACGTCTACCCCCGGCACAGATACGCAGTATTTT
cdr3_aa: CAAAGSGTSTPGTDTQYF

v_call: TRBV18
clone_size: few
j_call: TRBJ2-7
d_call: -
cdr3_nt: TGTGCCAGCTCACCAGGCGGGACCTACGAGCAGTACTTC
cdr3_aa: CASSPGGTYEQYF

v_call: TRBV5-1
clone_size: -
j_call: TRBJ2-5
d_call: -
cdr3_nt: TGCGCCAGCAGCTTTACAGGGGAGGCGACCCAGTACTTC
cdr3_aa: CASSFTGEATQYF

v_call: TRBV28
clone_size: -
j_call: TRBJ2-5
d_call: -
cdr3_nt: TGTGCCCGCAGGCCTCCCGGGGCAGGGGGGAGGGGTGAGACCCAGTACTTC
cdr3_aa: CARRPPGAGGRGETQYF

v_call: TRBV28
clone_size: -
j_call: TRBJ1-2
d_call: -
cdr3_nt: TGTGCCAGCAGACCCACAGAGGGGGGACTTGGCTATGGCTACACCTTC
cdr3_aa: CASRPTEGGLGYGYTF

v_call: TRBV4-3
clone_size: few
j_call: TRBJ2-7
d_call: -
cdr3_nt: TGCGCCAGCAGCCAAGCTCACGGTTACGAGCAGTACTTC
cdr3_aa: CASSQAHGYEQYF

v_call: TRBV5-1
clone_size: -
j_call: TRBJ2-7
d_call: -
cdr3_nt: TGCGCCAGCGCCGAAAGGGGGGGTGAGTACGAGCAGTACTTC
cdr3_aa: CASAERGGEYEQYF

v_call: TRBV4-1
clone_size: once
j_call: TRBJ2-7
d_call: -
cdr3_nt: TGCGCCAGCAGCGCACAAAACTACGAGCAGTACTTC
cdr3_aa: CASSAQNYEQYF

v_call: TRBV5-1
clone_size: -
j_call: TRBJ2-2
d_call: TRBD2
cdr3_nt: TGCGCCAGCAACCCGACTAGCGGGAGGAGCACCGGGGAGCTGTTTTTT
cdr3_aa: CASNPTSGRSTGELFF

v_call: TRBV4-2
clone_size: once
j_call: TRBJ2-5
d_call: -
cdr3_nt: TGTGCCAGCAGCCAAGCCACCTCCAGGGGTTCAGAGACCCAGTACTTC
cdr3_aa: CASSQATSRGSETQYF

v_call: TRBV30
clone_size: -
j_call: TRBJ1-5
d_call: -
cdr3_nt: TGTGCCTGGAGTGTAGATGGTTTCCCAAATCAGCCCCAGCATTTT
cdr3_aa: CAWSVDGFPNQPQHF

v_call: TRBV6-1
clone_size: -
j_call: TRBJ2-1
d_call: -
cdr3_nt: TGTGCCAGCAGTCGAAGGGCAGATCAGGATGAGCAGTTCTTC
cdr3_aa: CASSRRADQDEQFF

v_call: TRBV10-2
clone_size: many
j_call: TRBJ1-2
d_call: TRBD1
cdr3_nt: TGCGCCAGCAGCGCCGAAACCCCGGGACAGTCAAGAGGTGGCTACACCTTC
cdr3_aa: CASSAETPGQSRGGYTF

v_call: TRBV13
clone_size: -
j_call: TRBJ2-4
d_call: -
cdr3_nt: TGTGCCAGCAGCTTACCCGGGCCTGGAGGGAACATTCAGTACTTC
cdr3_aa: CASSLPGPGGNIQYF

v_call: TRBV9
clone_size: -
j_call: TRBJ2-3
d_call: TRBD2
cdr3_nt: TGTGCCAGCAGCCCAGCACTGACTAGCGGGAGTATAGATACGCAGTATTTT
cdr3_aa: CASSPALTSGSIDTQYF

v_call: TRBV9
clone_size: once
j_call: TRBJ2-5
d_call: -
cdr3_nt: TGTGCCAGCAGCGTTGGTGAGTCGGCGGGGTTACAAGAGACCCAGTACTTC
cdr3_aa: CASSVGESAGLQETQYF

v_call: TRBV11-1
clone_size: -
j_call: TRBJ2-6
d_call: -
cdr3_nt: TGTGCCAGCCAGGGGTCTGGGGCCAACGTCCTGACTTTC
cdr3_aa: CASQGSGANVLTF

v_call: TRBV5-1
clone_size: -
j_call: TRBJ2-6
d_call: -
cdr3_nt: TGCGCCAGCAGCTTTTACTCTGGGGCCAACGTCCTGACTTTC
cdr3_aa: CASSFYSGANVLTF

v_call: TRBV30
clone_size: -
j_call: TRBJ1-2
d_call: -
cdr3_nt: TGTGCCTGGGACAGGAACTATGGCTACACCTTC
cdr3_aa: CAWDRNYGYTF

v_call: TRBV7-8
clone_size: -
j_call: TRBJ2-1
d_call: -
cdr3_nt: TGTGCCAGCAGCCTATATGGAGTGGCTGGGTCCTACAATGAGCAGTTCTTC
cdr3_aa: CASSLYGVAGSYNEQFF

v_call: TRBV5-1
clone_size: -
j_call: TRBJ2-3
d_call: TRBD1
cdr3_nt: TGCGCCAGCAGCTTGGCCGGGACAGGGGGCACAGATACGCAGTATTTT
cdr3_aa: CASSLAGTGGTDTQYF

v_call: TRBV5-4
clone_size: once
j_call: TRBJ2-3
d_call: -
cdr3_nt: TGTGCCACCCATGGGGGGAGGACCACAGATACGCAGTATTTT
cdr3_aa: CATHGGRTTDTQYF

v_call: TRBV6-6
clone_size: -
j_call: TRBJ1-2
d_call: -
cdr3_nt: TGTGCCAGCAGTTCCGCGGGTGGAGGCTACACCTTC
cdr3_aa: CASSSAGGGYTF

v_call: TRBV11-3
clone_size: -
j_call: TRBJ2-7
d_call: -
cdr3_nt: TGTGCCAGCAGCCCCGATAGCGGATCCTACGAGCAGTACTTC
cdr3_aa: CASSPDSGSYEQYF

v_call: TRBV7-9
clone_size: -
j_call: TRBJ2-5
d_call: -
cdr3_nt: TGTGCCAGCAGCCCGACCCCCAGTACGGAGACCCAGTACTTC
cdr3_aa: CASSPTPSTETQYF

v_call: TRBV5-4
clone_size: -
j_call: TRBJ1-2
d_call: TRBD1
cdr3_nt: TGTGCCAGCAGCCAGTACAGGGGGGAAAACTATGGCTACACCTTC
cdr3_aa: CASSQYRGENYGYTF

v_call: TRBV5-6
clone_size: -
j_call: TRBJ1-1
d_call: -
cdr3_nt: TGTGCCAGCAGCTCCGGGCTAGCTGTTCGAACTGAAGCTTTCTTT
cdr3_aa: CASSSGLAVRTEAFF

v_call: TRBV5-5
clone_size: few
j_call: TRBJ1-1
d_call: -
cdr3_nt: TGTGCCAGCAGCACCGGACCGTCCACTGAAGCTTTCTTT
cdr3_aa: CASSTGPSTEAFF

v_call: TRBV19
clone_size: -
j_call: TRBJ1-5
d_call: -
cdr3_nt: TGTGCCAGTAGTATCGATAGGGGGCAGCCCCAGCATTTT
cdr3_aa: CASSIDRGQPQHF

v_call: TRBV5-1
clone_size: few
j_call: TRBJ1-1
d_call: -
cdr3_nt: TGCGCCAGCAGCTCCCAGATGAACACTGAAGCTTTCTTT
cdr3_aa: CASSSQMNTEAFF

v_call: TRBV5-1
clone_size: -
j_call: TRBJ2-7
d_call: TRBD1
cdr3_nt: TGCGCCAGCAGCCCGGGACAGGAGCACGAGCAGTACTTC
cdr3_aa: CASSPGQEHEQYF

v_call: TRBV29-1
clone_size: -
j_call: TRBJ2-3
d_call: TRBD1
cdr3_nt: TGCAGCGTAGGCCGATCGGGACAGGCGGCAGATACGCAGTATTTT
cdr3_aa: CSVGRSGQAADTQYF

v_call: TRBV28
clone_size: -
j_call: TRBJ2-3
d_call: -
cdr3_nt: TGTGCCAGCAGTTTAGCCGGCCAGAACACAGATACGCAGTATTTT
cdr3_aa: CASSLAGQNTDTQYF

v_call: TRBV10-2
clone_size: -
j_call: TRBJ1-5
d_call: -
cdr3_nt: TGCGCCAGCAGTGAGCCAGGAGGGGGGTATAGCAATCAGCCCCAGCATTTT
cdr3_aa: CASSEPGGGYSNQPQHF

v_call: TRBV9
clone_size: -
j_call: TRBJ1-3
d_call: -
cdr3_nt: TGTGCCAGCAGCGTCCTAGGGACCCCGGGAAACACCATATATTTT
cdr3_aa: CASSVLGTPGNTIYF

v_call: TRBV29-1
clone_size: once
j_call: TRBJ1-2
d_call: TRBD1
cdr3_nt: TGCAGCGTTAGGGACAGGGGTGACTATGGCTACACCTTC
cdr3_aa: CSVRDRGDYGYTF

v_call: TRBV6-6
clone_size: -
j_call: TRBJ1-1
d_call: -
cdr3_nt: TGTGCCAGCAGTTACTCGCGAGGGGACACTGAAGCTTTCTTT
cdr3_aa: CASSYSRGDTEAFF

v_call: TRBV5-1
clone_size: -
j_call: TRBJ2-7
d_call: TRBD2
cdr3_nt: TGCGCCAGCAGCTTGACCGGGACTAGCGGCACCGAGCAGTACTTC
cdr3_aa: CASSLTGTSGTEQYF

v_call: TRBV6-6
clone_size: -
j_call: TRBJ1-1
d_call: TRBD1
cdr3_nt: TGTGCCAGCAGTTGGGGACAGGCGAACACTGAAGCTTTCTTT
cdr3_aa: CASSWGQANTEAFF

v_call: TRBV2
clone_size: -
j_call: TRBJ2-1
d_call: -
cdr3_nt: TGTGCCAGTGGAGGCCGTCTGGCGGGGCATTACAATGAGCAGTTCTTC
cdr3_aa: CASGGRLAGHYNEQFF